Below, 14 T cell receptor beta chains from the same sample are listed, as sequenced in a study of cytomegalovirus exposure and HLA in healthy donors. With 60 Vbeta and 13 Jbeta primers, the PCR was carried out. TCRdb's table, derived via immunoSEQ multiplex PCR, lists solely in-frame clones and lacks some. The top ten clones hold 1.5% to 2% of a sample with roughly 200,000 clones, roughly 80% of them seen once. Sequenced sample: PBMCs. These receptors were taken from a woman in her late teens or twenties in good health and CMV-seronegative.

This clone was observed once. The chain uses TRBV13 and TRBJ2-3; D is perhaps TRBD1 (6 bases). V was trimmed by 5 bases and J by 3 bases, leaving 15 bases between them. The CDR3 is made up of 15 amino acids. The germline CDR1 and CDR2 sequences are PRHDT and FYEKMQ (reference sequence). As DNA, the CDR3 is TGTGCCAGCAGCCTCCCGTGGGGGCCGACAGATACGCAGTATTTT. Translation: CASSLPWGPTDTQYF.

The CDR3 nucleotides are TGCGCCAGCAGGGCCGGGGGAGGGACAGATACGCAGTATTTT. It encodes CASRAGGGTDTQYF. The chain couples TRBV5-1 to TRBJ2-3, with 7 bases lining up with TRBD2. Germline V lookup: CDR1 SGHRS, CDR2 YFSETQ. The CDR3 is 14 amino acids. Germline trimming cut 5 bases from V and 3 bases from J; bases unmatched to any gene: 6.

The chain joins TRBV19 to TRBJ1-5, with D unclear. Germline V gives CDR1 LNHDA, CDR2 SQIVND (reference sequence). V was shortened by 3 bases and J by 4 bases, with 7 bases between the two germline ends. The CDR3 is made up of 13 amino acids. For the CDR3, the DNA is TGTGCCAGTAGTATGAACAGTAATCAGCCCCAGCATTTT. It translates to CASSMNSNQPQHF.

This rearrangement joins TRBV4-1 to TRBJ2-1; 13 positions match TRBD2. Germline lookup yields CDR1 MGHRA and CDR2 YSYEKL. The CDR3 spans 16 residues. Losses at the gene ends were 3 bases for V and 4 bases for J; bases not matched to a gene: 3. CDR3 protein: CASSQGTSGVYNEQFF. The DNA of the CDR3 is TGCGCCAGCAGCCAGGGGACTAGCGGGGTGTACAATGAGCAGTTCTTC.

CDR3 sequence reads: CASSLNTGELFF. The CDR3 DNA reads as TGCGCCAGCAGCCTGAACACCGGGGAGCTGTTTTTT. The V call is TRBV5-1, the J call TRBJ1-3, with D uncertain. The assigned J gene may be wrong: the sequence end matches TRBJ2-2 better. This CDR3 is built from 12 residues. Germline assignment: CDR1 SGHRS and CDR2 YFSETQ.

In its sample, this clone was seen a few times. V gene TRBV5-6 combines with J gene TRBJ2-7; 7 bases fit TRBD1. CDR1 and CDR2 from the germline V gene are SGHDT and YYEEEE. J was trimmed by 3 bases and V by 4 bases; bases with no gene match: 4. The CDR3 consists of 13 residues. The DNA of the CDR3 is TGTGCCAGCAGCCCGGGACAGTTCTACGAGCAGTACGTC. As protein: CASSPGQFYEQYV.

The CDR3 DNA reads TGTGCCAGCAGCTCAGACAGTGGAAAAGCTTTCTTT. It specifies CASSSDSGKAFF. The rearrangement joins TRBV5-4 to TRBJ1-1; D perhaps matches TRBD1 (5 bases). The germline V and J ends were trimmed by 3 bases and 9 bases, with 12 bases remaining between them. The germline V gene encodes CDR1 SGHNT and CDR2 YYREEE (reference sequence). This CDR3 is built from 12 residues.

The V call is TRBV7-2, the J call TRBJ2-1, with 9 bases identical to TRBD1. From germline, CDR1 is SGHTA and CDR2 FQGNSA. The CDR3 is made up of 15 amino acids. V trimming: 6 bases; J trimming: 7 bases; junction bases outside the gene matches: 10. The chain's CDR3 is CASRSRGDRVNEQFF. The CDR3 DNA follows: TGTGCCAGCAGGTCAAGGGGGGACAGGGTAAATGAGCAGTTCTTC.

The chain couples TRBV7-9 to TRBJ2-2, with TRBD2 matching over 10 bases. V lost 5 bases and J lost 1; bases outside the gene matches: 1. Germline assignment: CDR1 SEHNR and CDR2 FQNEAQ (reference sequence). The CDR3 is 15 residues long. CDR3 loop: CASSRLAGNTGELFF. Here the CDR3 DNA reads TGTGCCAGCAGCCGACTAGCGGGGAACACCGGGGAGCTGTTTTTT.

V gene TRBV7-8 combines with J gene TRBJ2-1; a possible D gene is TRBD1 (6 bases). Per the germline V gene, CDR1 is SGHVS and CDR2 is FQNEAQ. V gave up 5 bases and J gave up 8 bases, with 22 bases separating them. The CDR3 totals 16 residues. CDR3 DNA: TGTGCCAGCAGCCAGGGGAGTAGCTTGGCCACCTATGAGCAGTTCTTC. Residues: CASSQGSSLATYEQFF.

The V and J genes are TRBV30 and TRBJ1-4; tentatively, D is TRBD1 (5 bases). V dropped 2 bases and J dropped 8 bases, with 12 bases sitting between them. CDR1 GTSNPN and CDR2 SVGIG come from the germline V gene (reference sequence). The CDR3 extends over 13 amino acids. CDR3 coding DNA: TGTGCCTGGAGTCGAGGTGGGGCCGAAAAACTGTTTTTT. This gives the protein CAWSRGGAEKLFF.

The rearrangement links TRBV10-2 to TRBJ2-1; 7 nucleotides line up with TRBD1. Germline values: CDR1 WSHSY, CDR2 SAAADI. The CDR3 has 16 residues. The V and J ends lost 0 bases and 5 bases, in that order; junction bases with no gene match: 7. Here the CDR3 DNA reads TGCGCCAGCAGTGAGTCGGCAGGGGGTTACCACAATGAGCAGTTCTTC. It yields the protein CASSESAGGYHNEQFF.

The rearrangement joins TRBV27 to TRBJ2-3; possible D gene TRBD1, 6 bases. This CDR3 has 15 residues. CDR1 and CDR2 from the germline V gene are MNHEY and SMNVEV (reference sequence). Trimming left V 8 bases short and J 2 bases short, with 17 bases between. In DNA form, the CDR3 reads TGTGCCAGCGGGTGGGTGGCAGGGGACACAGATACGCAGTATTTT. Translation gives CASGWVAGDTDTQYF.

The V call is TRBV7-4, the J call TRBJ2-7; 9 bases are a match to TRBD2. CDR3 size: 17 residues. Looked up from germline, CDR1 is SGHVT and CDR2 is SQSDAQ. V shed 3 bases and J 9 bases; nucleotides not matched to a gene: 18. CDR3 nucleotides: TGTGCCAGCAGCTTTGAAGGACTAGCGTCATCCCTACGAGGGCAGTACGTC. The encoded protein is CASSFEGLASSLRGQYV.